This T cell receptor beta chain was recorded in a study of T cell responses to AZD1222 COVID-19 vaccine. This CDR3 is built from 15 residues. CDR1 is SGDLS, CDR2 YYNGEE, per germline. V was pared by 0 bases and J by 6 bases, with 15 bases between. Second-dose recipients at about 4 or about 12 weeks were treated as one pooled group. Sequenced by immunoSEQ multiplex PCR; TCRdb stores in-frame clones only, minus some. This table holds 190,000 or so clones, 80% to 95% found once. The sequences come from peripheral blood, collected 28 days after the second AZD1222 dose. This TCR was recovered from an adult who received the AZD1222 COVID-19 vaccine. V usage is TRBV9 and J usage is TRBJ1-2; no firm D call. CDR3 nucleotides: TGTGCCAGCAGCGTAGCTTCGAACGGAGTCGATGGCTACACCTTC. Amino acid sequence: CASSVASNGVDGYTF. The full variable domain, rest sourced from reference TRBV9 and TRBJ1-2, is DSGVTQTPKHLITATGQRVTLRCSPRSGDLSVYWYQQSLDQGLQFLIQYYNGEERAKGNILERFSAQQFPDLHSELNLSSLELGDSALYFCASSVASNGVDGYTFGSGTRLTVV.